Presented here are 20 T cell receptor beta chains from one specimen sequenced in a study of early T cells in non-severe SARS-CoV-2 infection. TCRdb itself ran the 5' RACE reads through MiXCR, one entry per CDR3 protein. The sample has 20,000 to 25,000 distinct CDR3 sequences, more than 3.5% seen once; the top ten hold under 10%. Sequencing was done on a sample of whole blood. Receptors were obtained from an adult who was a healthcare worker with PCR-confirmed SARS-CoV-2 infection or an uninfected control (not recorded which).

In this sample, this clonotype turned up many times. This chain uses TRBV9 with TRBJ2-3; TRBD1 or TRBD2 may be the D gene (5 bases each). The CDR3 contains 16 residues. The ends were cut back, 8 bases at V and 1 base at J, with 20 bases in the middle. Germline V gene sequence: CDR1 SGDLS, CDR2 YYNGEE. In DNA form, the CDR3 reads TGTGCCAGTACCCGGGACCCCATCGGAGGCACAGATACGCAGTATTTT. It translates to CASTRDPIGGTDTQYF. The full variable domain, its missing parts supplied by reference TRBV9 and TRBJ2-3, is DSGVTQTPKHLITATGQRVTLRCSPRSGDLSVYWYQQSLDQGLQFLIQYYNGEERAKGNILERFSAQQFPDLHSELNLSSLELGDSALYFCASTRDPIGGTDTQYFGPGTRLTVL.

Many counts were recorded for this clonotype. J is TRBJ2-5 and V is TRBV11-3; tentatively, D is TRBD2 (6 bases). V lost 1 base, J lost 4 bases, and 7 bases lay in between. Looked up from germline, CDR1 is SGHNT and CDR2 is YENEEA. The CDR3 totals 13 residues. CDR3 sequence: CASSLGTTETQYF. CDR3 sequence (DNA): TGTGCCAGCAGCTTAGGGACTACAGAGACCCAGTACTTC.

This clonotype was observed many times. The gene calls are TRBV7-8 and TRBJ2-5; TRBD2 matches at 9 bases. The CDR3 loop spans 15 amino acids. V dropped 2 bases and J dropped 0; count of bases not matched to a gene: 1. Per germline, CDR1 SGHVS and CDR2 FQNEAQ. The CDR3 is CASSLLAGDQETQYF. The CDR3 nucleotides are TGTGCCAGCAGCTTATTAGCGGGGGACCAAGAGACCCAGTACTTC.

This clonotype has ten or more counts. The genes are TRBV20-1 and TRBJ1-1; D not resolved. This CDR3 has 12 residues. The germline V gene has CDR1 DFQATT and CDR2 SNEGSKA (reference sequence). Trimming stripped 8 bases from V and 1 base from J, with 11 bases between. Written as DNA, the CDR3 is TGCAGTCCAAATAAGGGGAACACTGAAGCTTTCTTT. Its protein is CSPNKGNTEAFF.

This clonotype has at least ten counts. V is TRBV5-8 and J is TRBJ2-7; D gene ambiguous. This CDR3 has 13 amino acids. In germline, CDR1 is SGHTS, CDR2 YDEGEE. V was clipped by 4 bases and J by 4 bases, with 12 bases between them. In DNA form, the CDR3 reads TGTGCCAGCAGCCCCCAGCCTACATACGAGCAGTACTTC. This sequence encodes CASSPQPTYEQYF.

In this sample, this clonotype turned up many times. The chain combines TRBV6-2 or TRBV6-3 with TRBJ2-7; D remains unclear. Germline V CDR1 and CDR2: MNHEY, SVGEGT. CDR3 length: 11 residues. The germline V and J ends were trimmed by 8 bases and 6 bases, with 11 bases remaining between them. Here the CDR3 DNA reads TGTGCCAGCCTTTCTTATGGCGAGCAGTACTTC. Translated, it gives CASLSYGEQYF.

In this sample, this clonotype turned up many times. The chain employs TRBV18 and TRBJ1-1; possible D gene TRBD1, 6 bases. Trimming removed 2 bases at V and 1 base at J, with 17 bases between. The CDR3 length is 17 residues. Germline V gene data show CDR1 as KGHSH and CDR2 as LQKENI. CDR3 nucleotides: TGTGCCAGCTCACCAAGTCCCACAGGGTCACCGAACACTGAAGCTTTCTTT. Amino acids: CASSPSPTGSPNTEAFF. Full variable domain (outside the CDR3, taken from reference TRBV18 and TRBJ1-1): NAGVMQNPRHLVRRRGQEARLRCSPMKGHSHVYWYRQLPEEGLKFMVYLQKENIIDESGMPKERFSAEFPKEGPSILRIQQVVRGDSAAYFCASSPSPTGSPNTEAFFGQGTRLTVV.

In this sample, this clonotype turned up a few times. The chain links TRBV9 to TRBJ2-4; a weak D match, TRBD1 (6 bases). This CDR3 contains 15 residues. Trimming cost V 4 bases and J 9 bases, with 20 bases left between them. CDR1 and CDR2 (germline): SGDLS, YYNGEE. In nucleotides, the CDR3 is TGTGCCAGCAGCCCTCAACCAGGGGATGGTAGCATTCAGTACTTC. Protein product: CASSPQPGDGSIQYF.

This clonotype occurred a few times. CDR3: CASSFSGGIGYTF. The CDR3 bases are TGTGCCAGCAGCTTTTCAGGAGGTATAGGCTACACCTTC. This rearrangement joins TRBV11-3 to TRBJ1-2; D not certain. The CDR3 runs to 13 residues. Trimming cost V 3 bases and J 8 bases, with 13 bases left between them. Germline CDR1 and CDR2: SGHNT and YENEEA.

This clonotype has a count of ten or more. The J gene is TRBJ2-3, the V gene TRBV7-2, with D possibly matching TRBD2 (5 bases). Germline-derived CDR1 and CDR2 are SGHTA and FQGNSA. V lost 5 bases, J lost 9 bases, and 12 bases lay in between. This CDR3 spans 12 amino acids. In DNA form, the CDR3 reads TGTGCCAGCAGCCTCCTAGGGAGCACGCAGTATTTT. This gives the protein CASSLLGSTQYF. Supplemented by reference TRBV7-2 and TRBJ2-3, the full variable domain reads GAGVSQSPSNKVTEKGKDVELRCDPISGHTALYWYRQSLGQGLEFLIYFQGNSAPDKSGLPSDRFSAERTGGSVSTLTIQRTQQEDSAVYLCASSLLGSTQYFGPGTRLTVL.

In its sample, this clonotype was seen many times. The chain combines TRBV6-2 or TRBV6-3 with TRBJ2-1; D may be TRBD1 (6 bases). Trimming removed 2 bases at V and 13 bases at J, with 9 bases between. CDR3 length: 11 residues. Germline-derived CDR1 and CDR2 are MNHEY and SVGEGT. DNA for the CDR3: TGTGCCAGCAGTTACCCAGGGGACCAGTTCTTC. Translation gives CASSYPGDQFF.

This clonotype was seen repeatedly, ten times or more. V usage is TRBV4-3 and J usage is TRBJ1-1, with D perhaps matching TRBD1 (6 bases). This CDR3 comprises 19 residues. Per the germline V gene, CDR1 is LGHNA and CDR2 is YSLEER. V was cut by 1 base and J by 0 bases, with 21 bases left in between. The CDR3 spells CASSQVGWGHRELNTEAFF. The CDR3 DNA reads as TGCGCCAGCAGCCAAGTGGGGTGGGGTCACAGGGAGCTGAACACTGAAGCTTTCTTT.

Ten or more counts support this clonotype. This rearrangement joins TRBV4-2 to TRBJ2-7; either TRBD1 or TRBD2 may fit D (5 bases each). The CDR3 runs to 15 residues. CDR1 is LGHNA and CDR2 is YNFKEQ in the germline V gene. Trimming stripped 3 bases from V and 2 bases from J, with 14 bases between. This CDR3 reads CASSQARGPTYEQYF. CDR3 bases: TGTGCCAGCAGCCAGGCGAGGGGACCGACCTACGAGCAGTACTTC.

There are a few counts of this clonotype. The rearrangement links TRBV7-2 to TRBJ2-5; D may be TRBD1 (5 bases). This CDR3 spans 15 amino acids. The V and J ends lost 5 bases and 1 base respectively, with 14 bases between them. Germline-derived CDR1 and CDR2 are SGHTA and FQGNSA. CDR3 sequence reads: CASSPPSDSQETQYF. Written as DNA, the CDR3 is TGTGCCAGCAGCCCTCCATCTGACAGCCAAGAGACCCAGTACTTC.

This clonotype was seen many times. The chain combines TRBV6-6 with TRBJ1-1; D ambiguous. The CDR3 sequence is 13 residues long. CDR1 and CDR2 (germline): MNHNY, SVGAGI (reference sequence). V lost 5 bases, J lost 3 bases, and 10 bases lay in between. The chain's CDR3 is CASSADGYTEAFF. The CDR3 region has the DNA TGTGCCAGCAGTGCGGACGGATACACTGAAGCTTTCTTT.

V gene TRBV7-6 combines with J gene TRBJ2-3; no clear D gene. The V gene's germline CDR1 is SGHVS and CDR2 FNYEAQ. The V end lost 5 bases, the J end lost 0 bases, and 6 bases lay between the germline ends. The CDR3 extends over 13 amino acids. CDR3 in amino acids: CASSPLSTDTQYF. Written as DNA, the CDR3 is TGTGCCAGCAGCCCTCTAAGCACAGATACGCAGTATTTT.

This clonotype has ten or more counts. The rearrangement links TRBV7-6 to TRBJ2-2, with a tentative D call TRBD1 (5 bases). Germline CDR1 and CDR2: SGHVS and FNYEAQ. V was clipped by 5 bases and J by 9 bases, with 16 bases between them. This CDR3 is 14 amino acids long. The CDR3 coding sequence is TGTGCCAGCAGCCTCCCCGGATGGGGCCGGGAGCTGTTTTTT. Encoded protein: CASSLPGWGRELFF.

This clonotype was seen many times. The gene calls are TRBV11-3 and TRBJ2-2; 16 nucleotides match TRBD2. The germline V gene has CDR1 SGHNT and CDR2 YENEEA. After removal of 4 bases from V and 3 bases from J, the junction contained 14 bases not matched to a gene. This CDR3 region has 21 residues. The CDR3 loop is CASSSRLLPGLAGGDTGELFF. The CDR3 DNA reads TGTGCCAGCAGCTCCCGTCTTCTACCGGGACTAGCGGGGGGGGACACCGGGGAGCTGTTTTTT.

This clonotype came up many times. The rearrangement links TRBV3-1 to TRBJ1-6; TRBD1 is a possible D gene (6 bases). V gave up 0 bases and J gave up 8 bases, with 11 bases separating them. This CDR3 spans 15 amino acids. CDR1 LGHDT and CDR2 YNNKEL come from the germline V gene (reference sequence). The CDR3 loop reads CASSQEQGSDSPLHF. Here the CDR3 DNA reads TGTGCCAGCAGCCAAGAACAGGGAAGCGATTCACCCCTCCACTTT. Based on the CDR3 plus reference TRBV3-1 and TRBJ1-6, the full variable domain is DTAVSQTPKYLVTQMGNDKSIKCEQNLGHDTMYWYKQDSKKFLKIMFSYNNKELIINETVPNRFSPKSPDKAHLNLHINSLELGDSAVYFCASSQEQGSDSPLHFGNGTRLTVT.

This clonotype occurred a few times. This chain connects TRBV20-1 to TRBJ2-5; no reliable D call. V shed 6 bases and J shed 2 bases, with 13 bases lying between them. CDR1 and CDR2 from the germline V gene are DFQATT and SNEGSKA (reference sequence). The CDR3 has 13 amino acids. The chain's CDR3 is CSARQPPQETQYF. The CDR3 nucleotides read TGCAGTGCGCGCCAACCCCCTCAAGAGACCCAGTACTTC.